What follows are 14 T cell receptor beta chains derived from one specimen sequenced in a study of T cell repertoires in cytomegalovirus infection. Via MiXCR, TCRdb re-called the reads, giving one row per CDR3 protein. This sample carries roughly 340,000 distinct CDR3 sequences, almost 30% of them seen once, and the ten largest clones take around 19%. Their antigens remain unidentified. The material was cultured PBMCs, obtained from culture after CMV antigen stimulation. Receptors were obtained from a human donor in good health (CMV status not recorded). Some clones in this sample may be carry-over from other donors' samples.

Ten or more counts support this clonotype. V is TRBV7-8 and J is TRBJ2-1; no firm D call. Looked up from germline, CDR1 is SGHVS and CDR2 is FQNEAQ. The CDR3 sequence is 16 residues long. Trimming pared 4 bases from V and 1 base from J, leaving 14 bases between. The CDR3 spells CASSSAYTSSYNEQFF. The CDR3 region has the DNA TGTGCCAGCAGCTCCGCGTACACGTCATCCTACAATGAGCAGTTCTTC. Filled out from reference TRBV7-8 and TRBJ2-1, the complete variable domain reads GAGVSQSPRYKVAKRGQDVALRCDPISGHVSLFWYQQALGQGPEFLTYFQNEAQLDKSGLPSDRFFAERPEGSVSTLKIQRTQQEDSAVYLCASSSAYTSSYNEQFFGPGTRLTVL.

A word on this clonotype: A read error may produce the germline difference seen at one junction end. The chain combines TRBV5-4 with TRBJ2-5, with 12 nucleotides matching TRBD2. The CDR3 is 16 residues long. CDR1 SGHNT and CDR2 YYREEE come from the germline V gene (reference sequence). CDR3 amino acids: CASSSGLAGLQETQYF. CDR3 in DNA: TGTGCTAGCAGCTCGGGACTAGCGGGCCTCCAAGAGACCCAGTACTTC. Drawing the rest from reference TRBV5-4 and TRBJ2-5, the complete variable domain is ETGVTQSPTHLIKTRGQQVTLRCSSQSGHNTVSWYQQALGQGPQFIFQYYREEENGRGNFPPRFSGLQFPNYSSELNVNALELDDSALYLCASSSGLAGLQETQYFGPGTRLLVL.

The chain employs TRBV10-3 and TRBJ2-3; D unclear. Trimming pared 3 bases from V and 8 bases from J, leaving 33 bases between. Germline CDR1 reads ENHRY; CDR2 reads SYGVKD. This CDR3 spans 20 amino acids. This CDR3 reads CAISDPQGRSVGRPAVTQYF. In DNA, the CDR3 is TGTGCCATCAGTGATCCTCAAGGTAGAAGTGTCGGCCGGCCTGCTGTTACGCAGTATTTT.

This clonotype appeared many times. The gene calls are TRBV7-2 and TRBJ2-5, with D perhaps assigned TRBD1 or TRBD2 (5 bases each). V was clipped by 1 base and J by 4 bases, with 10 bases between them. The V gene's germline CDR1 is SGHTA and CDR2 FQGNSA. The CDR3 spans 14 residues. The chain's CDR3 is CASSLVRGAETQYF. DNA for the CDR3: TGTGCCAGCAGCTTAGTTAGGGGAGCAGAGACCCAGTACTTC.

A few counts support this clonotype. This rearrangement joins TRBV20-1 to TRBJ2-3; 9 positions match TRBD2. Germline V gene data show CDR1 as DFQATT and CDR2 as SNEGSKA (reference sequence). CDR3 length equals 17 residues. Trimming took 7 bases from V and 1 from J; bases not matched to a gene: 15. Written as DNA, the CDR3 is TGCAGTGTAAGAGGCGGGGGACTAGCATTTCGCACAGATACGCAGTATTTT. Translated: CSVRGGGLAFRTDTQYF.

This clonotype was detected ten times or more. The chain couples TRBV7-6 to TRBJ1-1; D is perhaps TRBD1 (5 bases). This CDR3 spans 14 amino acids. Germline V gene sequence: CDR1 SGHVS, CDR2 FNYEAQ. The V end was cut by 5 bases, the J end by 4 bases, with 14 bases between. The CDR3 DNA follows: TGTGCCAGCAGCCAGCTTGGGGGGAGCACTGAAGCTTTCTTT. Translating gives CASSQLGGSTEAFF.

This CDR3 reads CASSRFQAYQETQYF. The CDR3 DNA reads as TGTGCCAGCAGCAGGTTTCAGGCGTACCAAGAGACCCAGTACTTC. This sequence joins TRBV9 and TRBJ2-5; D is unclear. CDR1 is SGDLS, CDR2 YYNGEE, per germline. The CDR3 is 15 amino acids. With 4 bases removed from V and 0 bases from J, the gap between germline ends came to 13 bases.

The CDR3 is CASSEAAGAEYEQYF. Written as DNA, the CDR3 is TGTGCCAGCAGTGAAGCGGCAGGGGCGGAATACGAGCAGTACTTC. The rearrangement links TRBV2 to TRBJ2-7; TRBD1 is a possible D gene (6 bases). There are 15 residues in the CDR3. V was shortened by 0 bases and J by 4 bases, with 13 bases between the two germline ends. Germline V gene lookup returns CDR1 SNHLY and CDR2 FYNNEI.

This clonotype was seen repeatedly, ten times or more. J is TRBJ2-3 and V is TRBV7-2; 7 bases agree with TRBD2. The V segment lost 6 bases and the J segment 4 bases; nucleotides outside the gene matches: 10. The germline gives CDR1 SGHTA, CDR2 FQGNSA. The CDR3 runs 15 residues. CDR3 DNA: TGTGCCAGCAGGCAGAGGCGGGAGATCTCAGATACGCAGTATTTT. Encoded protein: CASRQRREISDTQYF.

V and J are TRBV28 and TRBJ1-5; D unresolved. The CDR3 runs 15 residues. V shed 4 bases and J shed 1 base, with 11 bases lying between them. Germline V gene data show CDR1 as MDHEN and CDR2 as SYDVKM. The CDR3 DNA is TGTGCCAGCAGTTCCGACACGGGGAGCAATCAGCCCCAGCATTTT. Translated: CASSSDTGSNQPQHF.

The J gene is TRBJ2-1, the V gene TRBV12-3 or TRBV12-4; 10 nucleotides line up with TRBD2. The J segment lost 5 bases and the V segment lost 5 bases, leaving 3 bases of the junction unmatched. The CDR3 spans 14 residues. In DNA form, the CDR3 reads TGTGCCAGCAGTCTTAGCGGGAGGCACAATGAGCAGTTCTTC. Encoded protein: CASSLSGRHNEQFF.

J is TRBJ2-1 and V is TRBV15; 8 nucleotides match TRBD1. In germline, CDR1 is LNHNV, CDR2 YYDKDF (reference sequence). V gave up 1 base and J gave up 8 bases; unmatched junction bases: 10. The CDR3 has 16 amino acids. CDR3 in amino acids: CATSRAPGQDLDEQFF. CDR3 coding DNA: TGTGCCACCAGCAGAGCTCCGGGACAGGACTTGGATGAGCAGTTCTTC.

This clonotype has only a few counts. The CDR3 spells CASSGPGTGGNSNQPQHF. As DNA, the CDR3 is TGTGCCAGCAGTGGACCCGGGACAGGGGGGAATAGCAATCAGCCCCAGCATTTT. V and J are TRBV6-1 and TRBJ1-5, with 11 bases fitting TRBD1. V lost 4 bases, J lost 0 bases, and 8 bases stayed unmatched. In germline, CDR1 is MNHNS, CDR2 SASEGT. The CDR3 is made up of 18 amino acids.

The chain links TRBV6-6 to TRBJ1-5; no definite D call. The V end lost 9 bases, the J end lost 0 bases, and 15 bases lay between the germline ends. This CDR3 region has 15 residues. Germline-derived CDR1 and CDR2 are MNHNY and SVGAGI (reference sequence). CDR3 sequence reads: CASHPARLSNQPQHF. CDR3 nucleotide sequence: TGTGCCAGTCATCCCGCGAGGCTTAGCAATCAGCCCCAGCATTTT.